One T cell receptor (beta chain) is described in this entry. The library protocol tagged individual cDNA molecules with unique molecular identifiers. MiXCR was run by TCRdb on the 5' RACE reads, yielding one entry per CDR3 protein. The sample has about 110,000 distinct CDR3 sequences; 9% to 14% are singletons. This sample is drawn from a study of early T cells in non-severe SARS-CoV-2 infection. CDR1 is MDHEN, CDR2 SYDVKM, per germline. This CDR3 has 15 residues. Trimming removed 6 bases from V and 1 base from J, with 13 bases in between. Sequenced input: whole blood. This TCR came from an adult who was a healthcare worker with PCR-confirmed SARS-CoV-2 infection or an uninfected control (not recorded which). This chain uses TRBV28 with TRBJ1-5; a possible D gene is TRBD1 (6 bases). CDR3 in DNA: TGTGCCAGCAGAGCTAACAGGGAAAGCAATCAGCCCCAGCATTTT. It translates to CASRANRESNQPQHF.